Listed below are T cell receptor beta chains from one sample, sequenced in a study of cytomegalovirus exposure and HLA in healthy donors. TCRdb's copy holds only in-frame clones and misses some; the assay was immunoSEQ multiplex PCR. This table holds about 160,000 clones, over 70% found once. The sequencing input was PBMCs. These receptor sequences come from a male donor in good health and CMV-seropositive. CDR3s include the opening cysteine and the closing phenylalanine or tryptophan. A D gene is named only where the DNA matches it firmly. Size is stated for part of the rows, as once, few or many counts, or as a class when the clone is expanded.

TGTGCCAGCAGTGGGGACACCTACGAGCAGTACTTC CASSGDTYEQYF few TRBV25-1 NA TRBJ2-7
TGTGCCTGGAGTGTGGGGGGGGATAATTCACCCCTCCACTTT CAWSVGGDNSPLHF few TRBV30 NA TRBJ1-6
TGCGCCAGCAGCTCGACAGACTCTGGGGCCAACGTCCTGACTTTC CASSSTDSGANVLTF NA TRBV5-1 NA TRBJ2-6
TGTGCCAGCTCGGCGCGGACTGAAGCTTTCTTT CASSARTEAFF NA TRBV2 NA TRBJ1-1
TGTGCCTGGAGTGTACTAGCGGGGGGGCCCGGTGAGCAGTTCTTC CAWSVLAGGPGEQFF NA TRBV30 TRBD2 TRBJ2-1
TGTGCCAGTACCCCCCTGAGGGCAGATAATGAAAAACTGTTTTTT CASTPLRADNEKLFF NA TRBV19 NA TRBJ1-4
TGCAGCGTTGCGGACACAACCTACGAGCAGTACTTC CSVADTTYEQYF once TRBV29-1 NA TRBJ2-7
TGCGCCAGCAGCTTGGACGGGTGGGAGACCCAGTACTTC CASSLDGWETQYF NA TRBV5-1 NA TRBJ2-5
TGCGCCAGTCAGGGAGGAGAGTTTAACACTGAAGCTTTCTTT CASQGGEFNTEAFF NA TRBV5-1 NA TRBJ1-1
TGTGCCAGTAGTCGGACAGAGAACTATGGCTACACCTTC CASSRTENYGYTF once TRBV19 NA TRBJ1-2
TGTGCCAGCAGCCGACAGGGGAATCAGCCCCAGCATTTT CASSRQGNQPQHF once TRBV5-6 TRBD1 TRBJ1-5
TGTGCCAGCAGCCCGCTTAGCGGGGAAATGCCAGGCCTCAACGTCCTGACTTTC CASSPLSGEMPGLNVLTF NA TRBV13 TRBD2 TRBJ2-6
TGTGCCAGCAGCGTCGGGGGAGGTAATGAAAAACTGTTTTTT CASSVGGGNEKLFF NA TRBV9 NA TRBJ1-4
TGTGCCTGGAGGGCGACAGGGTTCGATTCACCCCTCCACTTT CAWRATGFDSPLHF NA TRBV30 TRBD1 TRBJ1-6
TGTGCTAGCAGCTTAGCCCCCGGGGGGCAAGAGACCCAGTACTTC CASSLAPGGQETQYF NA TRBV7-7 TRBD2 TRBJ2-5
TGTGCCAGCAGTGCCATAGCGGGGGGGCAAGAGACCCAGTACTTC CASSAIAGGQETQYF NA TRBV6-1 TRBD2 TRBJ2-5
TGTGCCAGCAGTGATAAAGCGGGTAGCTCCTACGAGCAGTACTTC CASSDKAGSSYEQYF few TRBV6-1 NA TRBJ2-7
TGTGCCACCAGCAGAGATTCTTGGACAGGGGACACTGAAGCTTTCTTT CATSRDSWTGDTEAFF few TRBV15 TRBD1 TRBJ1-1
TGTGCCAGCAGCGCAGGGATTGGTTCACCCCTCCACTTT CASSAGIGSPLHF NA TRBV2 NA TRBJ1-6
TGTGCCAGCAGCCAAGATACTCCCGCTCCGGGGGACCCCCCAGATACGCAGTATTTT CASSQDTPAPGDPPDTQYF NA TRBV4-2 NA TRBJ2-3
TGTGCCAGCAGTTCTATCGACAGGGGACAGAACACTGAAGCTTTCTTT CASSSIDRGQNTEAFF NA TRBV27 TRBD1 TRBJ1-1
TGTGCCAGCTCACCACGAGTTAGCGGGCCCTACGAGCAGTACTTC CASSPRVSGPYEQYF NA TRBV18 TRBD2 TRBJ2-7
TGCGCCAGCAGCCACCCGACAGGGGAAGAGACCCAGTACTTC CASSHPTGEETQYF NA TRBV4-1 TRBD1 TRBJ2-5
TGCGCCAGCAGCCGACCGACAGGGGATTCACCCCTCCACTTT CASSRPTGDSPLHF NA TRBV4-1 TRBD1 TRBJ1-6
TGTGCCAGTAGTATGGTAAGGGGGCTATTGGAGACCCAGTACTTC CASSMVRGLLETQYF few TRBV19 TRBD1 TRBJ2-5
TGTGCCAGTAGTATTGTTCTCGAGGGTTTCAGCAATCAGCCCCAGCATTTT CASSIVLEGFSNQPQHF once TRBV19 NA TRBJ1-5
TGTGCCAGCAGGGACGGGTTGGGGCCAGACTATGGCTACACCTTC CASRDGLGPDYGYTF NA TRBV7-9 NA TRBJ1-2
TGTGCCAGCAGCCTCCGTAGCCCAAGGTTATTTAACTATGGCTACACCTTC CASSLRSPRLFNYGYTF few TRBV27 NA TRBJ1-2
TGTGCCAGCAGCCCACGCGGGGGATCGCAGTACAATGAGCAGTTCTTC CASSPRGGSQYNEQFF NA TRBV7-3 TRBD2 TRBJ2-1
TGCGCCAGCAGCTTTACCGGGACAGGGGGCGATGGTGGCACTGAAGCTTTCTTT CASSFTGTGGDGGTEAFF few TRBV5-1 TRBD1 TRBJ1-1
TGTGCCAGCAGCTTACCAACTAGCGGGGATAATTACGAGCAGTACTTC CASSLPTSGDNYEQYF NA TRBV7-2 TRBD2 TRBJ2-7
TGTGCCAGCAGCTCCTGGACAGGGAGCTCTGGGGCCAACGTCCTGACTTTC CASSSWTGSSGANVLTF NA TRBV9 TRBD1 TRBJ2-6
TGCGCCAGCAGCTTGGAGAGCCGGGATGGCTACACCTTC CASSLESRDGYTF once TRBV5-1 NA TRBJ1-2
TGTGCCAGCAGGGAGATTCCTTCCAATGAGCAGTTCTTC CASREIPSNEQFF NA TRBV2 NA TRBJ2-1
TGCGCCAGCAGCCAACCCGGACAGGGGGAAGGCTACACCTTC CASSQPGQGEGYTF NA TRBV4-1 TRBD1 TRBJ1-2
TGTGCCAGCAGCCAAGTTCCCCCCCGAGCCATATATTTT CASSQVPPRAIYF NA TRBV14 NA TRBJ1-3
TGTGCCAGCAGTTCCACGGGGGGGCCCGGCAATGAGCAGTTCTTC CASSSTGGPGNEQFF NA TRBV9 TRBD2 TRBJ2-1
TGTGCCAGCAGCCAAGAAGGCGGGGGGTGGGCCGGGGAGCTGTTTTTT CASSQEGGGWAGELFF NA TRBV4-2 TRBD2 TRBJ2-2
TGTGCCAGCAGTCTCCGGGACGGACTACTTTCACCCCTCCACTTT CASSLRDGLLSPLHF NA TRBV6-1 NA TRBJ1-6
TGTGCCAGCAGCCCAAACCAACTTTACGAGCAGTACTTC CASSPNQLYEQYF NA TRBV11-2 NA TRBJ2-7
TGTGCCAGTAGTATACGGCAGGGGATAAACATTCAGTACTTC CASSIRQGINIQYF NA TRBV19 NA TRBJ2-4
TGTGCTAGTGGTTTGTGGGGGGGTAATGAGCAGTTCTTC CASGLWGGNEQFF NA TRBV12-5 TRBD2 TRBJ2-1
TGTGCCAGCTCACCACTGCCGGGACTCCAGAAGGGTTCACCCCTCCACTTT CASSPLPGLQKGSPLHF NA TRBV18 NA TRBJ1-6
TGCGCCAGCAGCGGCGGGGGGAGGGGCACTGAAGCTTTCTTT CASSGGGRGTEAFF few TRBV5-1 NA TRBJ1-1
TGTGCCTGGACAGGGGGTTGGGGCTACACCTTC CAWTGGWGYTF few TRBV30 TRBD1 TRBJ1-2
TGTGCCAGCAATAGCGGGGGTTCGTGGGGTAAAGAGACCCAGTACTTC CASNSGGSWGKETQYF NA TRBV2 TRBD2 TRBJ2-5
TGTGCCAGCAGCTTGGACGGGTTTTTCTACGAGCAGTACTTC CASSLDGFFYEQYF NA TRBV5-4 NA TRBJ2-7
TGCGCCAGCAGCCATGGCTCCTACCCTCGACAGGGCCACTCCTATGGCTACACCTTC CASSHGSYPRQGHSYGYTF NA TRBV4-3 TRBD1 TRBJ1-2
TGTGCCAGCAGCCTCAACACCGGGGAGCTGTTTTTT CASSLNTGELFF NA TRBV5-4 NA TRBJ2-2
TGCGCCAGCAGTGAGGTCTCGGGGGGCACAGATACGCAGTATTTT CASSEVSGGTDTQYF NA TRBV10-1 NA TRBJ2-3
TGTGCCAGCAGCATCAGGGCATCGGGCACAGATACGCAGTATTTT CASSIRASGTDTQYF NA TRBV7-2 NA TRBJ2-3
TGTGCCAGCAGCGGACAGGGCTATGGCTACACCTTC CASSGQGYGYTF NA TRBV9 TRBD1 TRBJ1-2
TGTGCCTGGAGTGTACACGACAATCAGCCCCAGCATTTT CAWSVHDNQPQHF NA TRBV30 NA TRBJ1-5
TGTGCCAGTAGTCTGGTCCCTAGCCAGCCCCAGCATTTT CASSLVPSQPQHF few TRBV19 NA TRBJ1-5
TGTGCCAGCGTCGACAGGGGACTCTATGGCTACACCTTC CASVDRGLYGYTF NA TRBV6-1 TRBD1 TRBJ1-2
TGTGCCAGCAGCGCCGTAGCGGGGGCACAGTACTTC CASSAVAGAQYF NA TRBV9 TRBD2 TRBJ2-5
TGCGCCAGCGGTACAGGGGGCGGTAGCAATCAGCCCCAGCATTTT CASGTGGGSNQPQHF NA TRBV5-1 TRBD1 TRBJ1-5